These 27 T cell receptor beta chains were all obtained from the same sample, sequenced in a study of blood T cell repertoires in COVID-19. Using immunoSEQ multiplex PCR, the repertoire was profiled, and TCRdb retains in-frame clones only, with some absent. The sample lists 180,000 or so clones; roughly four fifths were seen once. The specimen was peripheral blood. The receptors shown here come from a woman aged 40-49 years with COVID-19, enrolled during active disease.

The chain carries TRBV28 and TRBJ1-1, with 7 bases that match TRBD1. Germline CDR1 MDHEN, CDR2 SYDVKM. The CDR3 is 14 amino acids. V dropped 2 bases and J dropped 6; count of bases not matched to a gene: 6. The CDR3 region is CASSLGDSRAEAFF. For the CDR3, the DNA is TGTGCCAGCAGTTTAGGGGACAGTCGGGCTGAAGCTTTCTTT.

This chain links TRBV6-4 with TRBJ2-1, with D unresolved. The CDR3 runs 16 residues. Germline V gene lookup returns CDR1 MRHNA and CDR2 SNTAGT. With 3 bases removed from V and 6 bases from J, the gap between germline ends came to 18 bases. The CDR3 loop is CASSETALDASNEQFF. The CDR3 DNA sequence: TGTGCCAGCAGTGAAACCGCTTTAGATGCTAGCAATGAGCAGTTCTTC.

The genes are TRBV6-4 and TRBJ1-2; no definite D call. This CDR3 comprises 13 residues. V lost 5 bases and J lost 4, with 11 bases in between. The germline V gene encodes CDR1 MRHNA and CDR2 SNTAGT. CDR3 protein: CASSPAEGYGYTF. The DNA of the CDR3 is TGTGCCAGCAGTCCCGCAGAGGGCTATGGCTACACCTTC.

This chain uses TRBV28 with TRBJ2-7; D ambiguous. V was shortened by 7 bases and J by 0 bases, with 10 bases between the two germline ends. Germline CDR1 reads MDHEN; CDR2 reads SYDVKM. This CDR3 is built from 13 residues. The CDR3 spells CASTKPSSYEQYF. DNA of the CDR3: TGTGCCAGCACCAAACCTAGCTCCTACGAGCAGTACTTC. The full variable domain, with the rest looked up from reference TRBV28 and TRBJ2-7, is DVKVTQSSRYLVKRTGEKVFLECVQDMDHENMFWYRQDPGLGLRLIYFSYDVKMKEKGDIPEGYSVSREKKERFSLILESASTNQTSMYLCASTKPSSYEQYFGPGTRLTVT.

CDR3 region: CASSSRGASGEGTQYF. CDR3 bases: TGTGCCAGCAGCTCACGCGGGGCTAGCGGGGAAGGGACCCAGTACTTC. This chain links TRBV7-9 with TRBJ2-5; the match to TRBD2 covers 9 bases. Germline CDR1 reads SEHNR; CDR2 reads FQNEAQ (reference sequence). This CDR3 is built from 16 residues. V dropped 4 bases and J dropped 7; count of bases not matched to a gene: 13.

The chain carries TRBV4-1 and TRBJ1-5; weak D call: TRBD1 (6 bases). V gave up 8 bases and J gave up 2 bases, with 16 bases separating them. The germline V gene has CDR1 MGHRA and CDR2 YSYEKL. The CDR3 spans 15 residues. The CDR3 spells CASQEGGLGNQPQHF. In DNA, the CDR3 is TGCGCCAGCCAAGAGGGGGGGTTGGGCAATCAGCCCCAGCATTTT.

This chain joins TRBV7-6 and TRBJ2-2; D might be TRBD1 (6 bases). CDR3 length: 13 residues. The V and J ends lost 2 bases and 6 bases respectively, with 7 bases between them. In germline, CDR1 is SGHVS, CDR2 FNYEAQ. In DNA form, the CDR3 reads TGTGCCAGCAGCTTAAGGACAGCCGGGGAGCTGTTTTTT. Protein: CASSLRTAGELFF. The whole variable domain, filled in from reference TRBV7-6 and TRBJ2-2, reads GAGVSQSPRYKVTKRGQDVALRCDPISGHVSLYWYRQALGQGPEFLTYFNYEAQQDKSGLPNDRFSAERPEGSISTLTIQRTEQRDSAMYRCASSLRTAGELFFGEGSRLTVL.

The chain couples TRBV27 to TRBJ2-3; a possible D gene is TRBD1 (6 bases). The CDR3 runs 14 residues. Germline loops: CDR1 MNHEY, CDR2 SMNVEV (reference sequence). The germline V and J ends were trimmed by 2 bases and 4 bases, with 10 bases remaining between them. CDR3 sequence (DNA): TGTGCCAGCAGTTTACAGGGGCCCCCAGATACGCAGTATTTT. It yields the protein CASSLQGPPDTQYF.

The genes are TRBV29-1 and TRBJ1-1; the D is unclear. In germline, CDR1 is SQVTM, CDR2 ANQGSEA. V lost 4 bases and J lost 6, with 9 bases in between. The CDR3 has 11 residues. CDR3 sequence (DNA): TGCAGCGTTGGGACTCACCCTGAAGCTTTCTTT. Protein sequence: CSVGTHPEAFF.

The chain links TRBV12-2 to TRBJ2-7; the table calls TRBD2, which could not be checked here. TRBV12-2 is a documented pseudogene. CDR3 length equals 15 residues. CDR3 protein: CASRPPLRELGEQYF. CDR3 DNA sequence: TGTGCAAGTCGCCCCCCTCTGCGGGAGTTGGGCGAGCAGTACTTC.

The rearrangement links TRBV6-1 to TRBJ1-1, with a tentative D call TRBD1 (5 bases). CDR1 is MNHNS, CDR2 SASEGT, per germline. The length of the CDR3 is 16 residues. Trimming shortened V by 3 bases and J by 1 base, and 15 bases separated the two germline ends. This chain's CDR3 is CASSDPPGRRNTEAFF. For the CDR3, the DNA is TGTGCCAGCAGTGATCCCCCAGGGCGGAGGAACACTGAAGCTTTCTTT.

CDR3 in DNA: TGTGCCAGTAGTACCGGACAGGGAGGAGAGACCCAGTACTTC. Encoded protein: CASSTGQGGETQYF. This chain connects TRBV19 to TRBJ2-5, with 8 positions matching TRBD1. Germline V gene lookup returns CDR1 LNHDA and CDR2 SQIVND (reference sequence). V shed 4 bases and J 4 bases; nucleotides not matched to a gene: 5. The CDR3 spans 14 residues.

The CDR3 DNA reads TGCGCCAGCAGCTGGCAACCAGGGGAGACCCAGTACTTC. This sequence encodes CASSWQPGETQYF. This chain connects TRBV5-1 to TRBJ2-5; tentatively, D is TRBD1 (5 bases). Trimming removed 3 bases from V and 5 bases from J, with 11 bases in between. This CDR3 comprises 13 residues. CDR1 and CDR2 from the germline V gene are SGHRS and YFSETQ.

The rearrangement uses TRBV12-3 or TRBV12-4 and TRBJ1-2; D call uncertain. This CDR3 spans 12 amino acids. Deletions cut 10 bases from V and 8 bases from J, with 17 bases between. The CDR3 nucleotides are TGTGCCACCGGGAAGGGTTTGGAGGGCTACACCTTC. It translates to CATGKGLEGYTF.

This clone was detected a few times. The CDR3 nucleotides are TGTGCCACCAGCAGAGAGGGCTTGGTCGGGATTAGCGGTACCTACGAGCAGTACTTC. This encodes CATSREGLVGISGTYEQYF. The chain couples TRBV15 to TRBJ2-7; D possibly corresponds to TRBD2 (6 bases). Trimming removed 0 bases at V and 2 bases at J, with 23 bases between. CDR3 length equals 19 residues. Germline V lookup: CDR1 LNHNV, CDR2 YYDKDF (reference sequence).

CDR3 nucleotide sequence: TGTGCCAGCAGTTTCAGGGATAATCAGCCCCAGCATTTT. It is translated as CASSFRDNQPQHF. The V gene is TRBV27, the J gene TRBJ1-5; maybe TRBD1 (5 bases). There are 13 residues in the CDR3. The germline CDR1 and CDR2 sequences are MNHEY and SMNVEV (reference sequence). Trimming took off 3 bases at V and 4 bases at J, with 7 bases between the two ends.

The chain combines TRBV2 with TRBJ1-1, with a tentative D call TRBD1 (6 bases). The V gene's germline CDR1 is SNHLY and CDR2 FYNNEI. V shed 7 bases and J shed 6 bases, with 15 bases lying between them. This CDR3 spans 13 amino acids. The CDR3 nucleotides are TGTGCCAGCACTGGGGGCCGGTGGGCTGAAGCTTTCTTT. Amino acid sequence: CASTGGRWAEAFF.

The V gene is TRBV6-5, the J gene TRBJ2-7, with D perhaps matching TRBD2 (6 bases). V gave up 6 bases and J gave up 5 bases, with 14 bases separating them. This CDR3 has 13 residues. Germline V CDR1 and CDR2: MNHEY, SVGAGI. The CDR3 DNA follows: TGTGCCAGCAGGCTAGGACTATCGAACGAGCAGTACTTC. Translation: CASRLGLSNEQYF.

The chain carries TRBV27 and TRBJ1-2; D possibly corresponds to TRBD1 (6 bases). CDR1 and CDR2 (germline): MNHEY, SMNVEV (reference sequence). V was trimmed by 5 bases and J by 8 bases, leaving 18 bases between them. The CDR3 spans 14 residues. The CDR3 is CASSQNPKGVGYTF. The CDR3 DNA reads TGTGCCAGCAGTCAGAACCCGAAGGGGGTGGGCTACACCTTC.

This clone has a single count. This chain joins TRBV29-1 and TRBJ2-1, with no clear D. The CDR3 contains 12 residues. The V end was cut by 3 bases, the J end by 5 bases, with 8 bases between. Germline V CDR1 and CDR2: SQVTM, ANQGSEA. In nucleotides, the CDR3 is TGCAGCGTTGATGTTACGGACAATGAGCAGTTCTTC. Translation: CSVDVTDNEQFF.

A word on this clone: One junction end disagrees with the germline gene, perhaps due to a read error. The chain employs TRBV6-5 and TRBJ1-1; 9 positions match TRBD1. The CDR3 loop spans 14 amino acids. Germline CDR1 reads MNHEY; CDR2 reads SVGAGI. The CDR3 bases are TGTGCCAGCAGTTCCGGGACAGGGAACAGTGAAGCTTTCTTT. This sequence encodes CASSSGTGNSEAFF.

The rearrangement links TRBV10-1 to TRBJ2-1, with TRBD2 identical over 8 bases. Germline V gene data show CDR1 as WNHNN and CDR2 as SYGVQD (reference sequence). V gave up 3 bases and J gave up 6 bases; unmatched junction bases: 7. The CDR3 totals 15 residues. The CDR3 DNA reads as TGCGCCAGCAGTGAATACCTAGCGGGCCCCAATGAGCAGTTCTTC. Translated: CASSEYLAGPNEQFF.

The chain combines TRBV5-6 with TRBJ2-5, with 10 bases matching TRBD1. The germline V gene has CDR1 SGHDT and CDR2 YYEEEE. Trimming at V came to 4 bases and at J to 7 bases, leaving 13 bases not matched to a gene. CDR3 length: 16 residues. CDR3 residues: CASSQIRDRGGVTQYF. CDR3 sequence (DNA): TGTGCCAGCAGCCAAATCCGGGACAGGGGTGGGGTGACCCAGTACTTC.

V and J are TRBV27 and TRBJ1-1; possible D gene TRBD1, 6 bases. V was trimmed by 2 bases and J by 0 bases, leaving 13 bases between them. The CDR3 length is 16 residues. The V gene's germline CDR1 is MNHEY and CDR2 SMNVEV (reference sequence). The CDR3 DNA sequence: TGTGCCAGCAGTTTAACAACCACAGGGATGAACACTGAAGCTTTCTTT. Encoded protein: CASSLTTTGMNTEAFF.

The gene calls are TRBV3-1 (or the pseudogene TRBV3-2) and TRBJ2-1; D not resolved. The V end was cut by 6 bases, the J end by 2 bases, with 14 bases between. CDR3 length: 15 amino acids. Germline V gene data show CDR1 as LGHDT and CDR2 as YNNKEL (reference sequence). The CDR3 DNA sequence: TGTGCCAGCAGACCCAACCCGACTGCCTACAATGAGCAGTTCTTC. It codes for CASRPNPTAYNEQFF.

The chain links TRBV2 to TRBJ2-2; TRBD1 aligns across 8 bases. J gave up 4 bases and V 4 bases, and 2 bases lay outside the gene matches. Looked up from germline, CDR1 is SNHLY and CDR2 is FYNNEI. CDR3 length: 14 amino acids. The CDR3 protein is CASSGQGITGELFF. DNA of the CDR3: TGTGCCAGCAGTGGACAGGGGATCACCGGGGAGCTGTTTTTT.

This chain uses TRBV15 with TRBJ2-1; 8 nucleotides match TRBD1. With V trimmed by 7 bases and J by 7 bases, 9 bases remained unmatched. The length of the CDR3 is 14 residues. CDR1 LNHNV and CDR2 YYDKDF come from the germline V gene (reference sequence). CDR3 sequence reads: CATTQQGAINEQFF. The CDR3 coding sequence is TGTGCCACCACCCAGCAGGGGGCAATAAATGAGCAGTTCTTC.